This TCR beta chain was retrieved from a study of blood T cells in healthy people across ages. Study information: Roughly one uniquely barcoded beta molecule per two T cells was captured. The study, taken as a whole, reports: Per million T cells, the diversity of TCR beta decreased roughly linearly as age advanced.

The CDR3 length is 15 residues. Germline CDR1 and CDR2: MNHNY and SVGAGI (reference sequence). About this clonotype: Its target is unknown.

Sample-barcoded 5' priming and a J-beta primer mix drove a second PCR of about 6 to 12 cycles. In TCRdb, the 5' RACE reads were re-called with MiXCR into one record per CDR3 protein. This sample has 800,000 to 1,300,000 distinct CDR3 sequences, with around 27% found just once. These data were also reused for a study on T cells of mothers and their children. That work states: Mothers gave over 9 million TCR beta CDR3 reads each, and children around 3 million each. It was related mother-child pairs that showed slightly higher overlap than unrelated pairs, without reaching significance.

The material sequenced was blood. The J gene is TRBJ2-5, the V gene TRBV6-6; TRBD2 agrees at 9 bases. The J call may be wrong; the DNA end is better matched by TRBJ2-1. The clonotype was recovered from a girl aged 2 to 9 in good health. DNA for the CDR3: TGTGCCAGCAGTTACGGGACTAGCAGATACAATGAGCAGTTCTTC. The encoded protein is CASSYGTSRYNEQFF.